Presented here are 11 T cell receptor beta chains from one specimen sequenced in a study of T cell repertoires in cytomegalovirus infection. TCRdb analysed the reads with MiXCR anew, one entry per CDR3 protein. Of fewer than 300,000 distinct CDR3 sequences listed, about 26% were seen once; the top ten hold roughly 14%. The sequenced sample was PBMCs. The receptors were gathered from a human donor in good health (CMV status not recorded). Some clones in this sample may be carry-over from other donors' samples.

The chain employs TRBV5-4 and TRBJ1-5, with 8 positions matching TRBD1. V trimming: 0 bases; J trimming: 6 bases; junction bases outside the gene matches: 5. The CDR3 is made up of 15 amino acids. Germline CDR1 is SGHNT and CDR2 is YYREEE (reference sequence). For the CDR3, the DNA is TGTGCCAGCAGCTTGGAGCCAGGGGGCAGTCAGCCCCAGCATTTT. It codes for CASSLEPGGSQPQHF. Variable domain in full (rest from reference TRBV5-4 and TRBJ1-5): ETGVTQSPTHLIKTRGQQVTLRCSSQSGHNTVSWYQQALGQGPQFIFQYYREEENGRGNFPPRFSGLQFPNYSSELNVNALELDDSALYLCASSLEPGGSQPQHFGDGTRLSIL.

The chain joins TRBV27 to TRBJ1-5; 10 bases align to TRBD1. The CDR3 spans 16 residues. Germline CDR1 is MNHEY and CDR2 is SMNVEV (reference sequence). The V and J ends lost 6 bases and 5 bases, in that order; junction bases with no gene match: 10. CDR3 sequence: CASSHDRGRVDQPQHF. The CDR3 nucleotides are TGTGCCAGCAGCCATGACAGGGGGCGAGTCGATCAGCCCCAGCATTTT.

This clonotype was picked up a small number of times. The V call is TRBV7-6, the J call TRBJ2-7; the D gene is possibly TRBD2 (6 bases). Germline lookup yields CDR1 SGHVS and CDR2 FNYEAQ. The length of the CDR3 is 14 residues. Trimming removed 7 bases from V and 2 bases from J, with 15 bases in between. The CDR3 nucleotides read TGTGCCAGCACCTCTGAAGCGGGCACCTACGAGCAGTACTTC. Encoded protein: CASTSEAGTYEQYF.

About this clonotype itself: The junction departs from germline at one end; a sequencing error may be responsible. The chain links TRBV2 to TRBJ1-1; 9 bases are a match to TRBD1. Germline lookup yields CDR1 SNHLY and CDR2 FYNNEI. The CDR3 spans 18 residues. In DNA form, the CDR3 reads TGTGCCAGCAGTCCCCGGGGACAGGGTCACTTCAGGGACACTGAAGCTTCCTTT. Translated, it gives CASSPRGQGHFRDTEASF.

Written as DNA, the CDR3 is TGTGCCATCAGGGGACAGGGGAGGGCCGGGGAGCTGTTTTTT. This codes for CAIRGQGRAGELFF. The chain is built from TRBV10-3 and TRBJ2-2; 10 nucleotides match TRBD1. With 6 bases clipped from V and 6 bases from J, the junction kept 4 bases outside the gene matches. The CDR3 spans 14 residues. CDR1 and CDR2 from the germline V gene are ENHRY and SYGVKD.

The V gene is TRBV15, the J gene TRBJ1-2, with D unclear. The germline CDR1 and CDR2 sequences are LNHNV and YYDKDF (reference sequence). The CDR3 sequence is 17 residues long. Trimming removed 0 bases from V and 0 bases from J, with 14 bases in between. This CDR3 reads CATSRDSARLANYGYTF. The CDR3 coding sequence is TGTGCCACCAGCAGAGATTCCGCCAGGTTGGCTAACTATGGCTACACCTTC.

This clonotype was counted between two and nine times. The V gene is TRBV6-2 or TRBV6-3, the J gene TRBJ2-5, with 7 bases lining up with TRBD2. V shed 6 bases, J shed 7 bases, and the junction held 8 bases outside the gene matches. This CDR3 comprises 13 residues. Germline V lookup: CDR1 MNHEY, CDR2 SVGEGT. The DNA for the CDR3 is TGTGCCAGCAGAAGAGCGGGACCGGCGACCCAGTACTTC. Encoded protein: CASRRAGPATQYF.

This chain joins TRBV6-2 or TRBV6-3 and TRBJ2-7, with 12 nucleotides matching TRBD1. This CDR3 has 15 amino acids. Per germline, CDR1 MNHEY and CDR2 SVGEGT. J was trimmed by 9 bases and V by 4 bases; bases with no gene match: 10. CDR3 nucleotides: TGTGCCAGCAGTTCCCCCGGGACAGGGGGCAACGGGCAGTACTTC. Translating it yields CASSSPGTGGNGQYF.

This clonotype was seen a handful of times. The chain employs TRBV6-6 and TRBJ2-7; TRBD2 might be the D (7 bases). The ends were cut back, 2 bases at V and 3 bases at J, with 11 bases in the middle. Germline CDR1 MNHNY, CDR2 SVGAGI (reference sequence). This CDR3 spans 14 amino acids. The CDR3 is CASSYKGGGYEQYF. The CDR3 bases are TGTGCCAGCAGTTACAAGGGAGGGGGCTACGAGCAGTACTTC.

The J gene is TRBJ1-5, the V gene TRBV2; D is unresolved. V was pared by 3 bases and J by 0 bases, with 9 bases between. Germline assignment: CDR1 SNHLY and CDR2 FYNNEI. This CDR3 region has 15 residues. CDR3 DNA: TGTGCCAGCAGTGATTCCCAGCTTAGCAATCAGCCCCAGCATTTT. Protein sequence: CASSDSQLSNQPQHF.

This clonotype has a count of ten or more. This chain joins TRBV7-2 and TRBJ2-3; 10 bases fit TRBD1. This CDR3 is 14 amino acids long. Germline lookup yields CDR1 SGHTA and CDR2 FQGNSA. With 5 bases clipped from V and 3 bases from J, the junction kept 2 bases outside the gene matches. The CDR3 sequence: CASSPGQGTDTQYF. CDR3 bases: TGTGCCAGCAGCCCGGGACAGGGGACAGATACGCAGTATTTT. The complete variable domain, with remaining parts taken from reference TRBV7-2 and TRBJ2-3, reads GAGVSQSPSNKVTEKGKDVELRCDPISGHTALYWYRQSLGQGLEFLIYFQGNSAPDKSGLPSDRFSAERTGGSVSTLTIQRTQQEDSAVYLCASSPGQGTDTQYFGPGTRLTVL.